Given below is one TCR beta chain in context. What it binds is not known. TRB cDNA was prepared as libraries by UMI-labeled 5' RACE. TCRdb reprocessed the 5' RACE reads; each CDR3 protein has one entry and no DNA is given. This sample's table reports tens of thousands of distinct CDR3 sequences. These data are taken from a study of CXCR3-negative and CXCR3-positive naive CD8 T cells. Study-level information: With about 1.5 +/- 0.3 million reads per library, the TRB reads numbered about 135 million in total.

CDR3 length equals 13 residues. Germline V lookup: CDR1 DFQATT, CDR2 SNEGSKA (reference sequence). Overall study results and limits: In CXCR3-positive naive cells, the TRB CDR3s were more hydrophobic than in CXCR3-negative naive cells. The TRBV-TRBJ usage of naive CXCR3-negative and CXCR3-positive cells was similar, but that of memory cells differed. High diversity, comparable across both naive subsets, contrasted with much lower diversity in memory CD8+ cells.

Source material: naive CXCR3- CD8+ T cells from blood. Subset given: CD45RO-CCR7+CD27+CD95- naive CD8+ T cells lacking CXCR3 (TNR3-). The source is a human donor in good health. Some clones in this sample may be carry-over from other donors' samples. The chain uses TRBV20-1 and TRBJ2-3; TCRdb calls TRBD1, which cannot be checked without DNA. The CDR3 sequence is CSARDEGPDTQYF.